The clone carrying this T cell receptor (beta chain) has more than one count but fewer than ten. What it binds is unknown. V lost 6 bases and J 2 bases, leaving 20 bases between the germline ends. Looked up from germline, CDR1 is SNHLY and CDR2 is FYNNEI. This CDR3 has 16 amino acids. The data were obtained in a study of cytomegalovirus exposure and HLA in healthy donors. The donors, nominally healthy at sampling, likely had unrecorded immune exposures. Findings of the study overall: TCR beta V- and J-gene trimming, according to a later analysis, was linked to a missense DCLRE1C variant.

With 60 Vbeta and 13 Jbeta primers, the PCR was carried out. Method: immunoSEQ multiplex PCR; TCRdb's copy keeps in-frame clones and lacks some. Among some 200,000 clones listed, about two thirds were seen once. The clonotype comes from a man in his forties in good health and CMV-seropositive. The V gene is TRBV2, the J gene TRBJ2-7, with D possibly matching TRBD2 (5 bases). Sequencing used PBMCs. The CDR3 DNA reads TGTGCCAGCAGCTTAGAGGGATCAAAGCGGCCCTACGAGCAGTACTTC. Encoded protein: CASSLEGSKRPYEQYF.